The clone carrying this T cell receptor (beta chain) was seen ten or more times. Its antigen remains unidentified. CDR1 and CDR2 from the germline V gene are DFQATT and SNEGSKA (reference sequence). J lost 11 bases, V lost 3 bases, and 13 bases had no gene match. There are 14 residues in the CDR3. The record originates from a study of tumor and adjacent non-tumor tissue in lung cancer. Study-wide findings and caveats: Tumor repertoires had a smaller top 100 clone share than normal lung.

RNA was extracted from bulk tissue without any cell sorting. This non-tumor lung sample came from over 3 cm beyond the tumor edge. A modified ARM-PCR protocol with three rounds of nested PCR amplified TCRbeta. MiXCR, run by TCRdb on the multiplex PCR reads, gives a single entry per CDR3 protein. The data contain approximately 100,000 distinct CDR3 sequences, less than 75% of them singletons. The sequencing sample was made of distant non-tumor lung tissue. The chain is built from TRBV20-1 and TRBJ2-3; 8 nucleotides match TRBD2. This receptor was taken from a man aged 25-40 years with non-small cell lung cancer. Here the CDR3 reads CSARGAGGKWEQYF. The CDR3 DNA reads TGCAGTGCTAGGGGGGCGGGGGGAAAGTGGGAGCAGTATTTT.